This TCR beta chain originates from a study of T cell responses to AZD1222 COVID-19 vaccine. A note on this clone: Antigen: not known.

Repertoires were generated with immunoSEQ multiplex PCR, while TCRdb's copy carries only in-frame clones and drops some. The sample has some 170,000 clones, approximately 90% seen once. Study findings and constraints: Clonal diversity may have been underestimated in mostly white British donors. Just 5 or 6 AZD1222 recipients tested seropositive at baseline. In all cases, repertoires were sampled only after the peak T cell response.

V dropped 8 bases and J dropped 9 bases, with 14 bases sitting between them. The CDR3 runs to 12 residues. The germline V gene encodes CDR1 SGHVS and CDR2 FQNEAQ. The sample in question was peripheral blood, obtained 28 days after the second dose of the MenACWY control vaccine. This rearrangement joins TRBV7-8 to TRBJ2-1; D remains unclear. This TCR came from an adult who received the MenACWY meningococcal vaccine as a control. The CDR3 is CASALFFVEQFF. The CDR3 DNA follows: TGTGCCAGCGCCCTGTTCTTTGTTGAGCAGTTCTTC.